Following are 30 T cell receptor beta chains from one sample sequenced in a study of blood T cells in healthy people across ages. The second PCR ran roughly 6 to 11 cycles with a sample-barcoded 5' primer and J-beta primers. TCRdb called the 5' RACE reads again in MiXCR, with one record for every CDR3 protein. The repertoire holds 800,000 or so distinct CDR3 sequences, with 35% to 50% as singletons. The sample consisted of blood. These receptors were collected from a man aged 80 or over in good health.

This clonotype was recorded a few times. This chain connects TRBV4-3 to TRBJ2-7; the match to TRBD2 covers 11 bases. CDR1 and CDR2 (germline): LGHNA, YSLEER. The length of the CDR3 is 16 residues. The V segment lost 0 bases and the J segment 7 bases; nucleotides outside the gene matches: 8. CDR3 nucleotides: TGCGCCAGCAGCCAAGATCATACTAGCGGGAGTCATGAGCAGTACTTC. Its translation: CASSQDHTSGSHEQYF.

Notes on this clonotype: It is likely a read error, because the conserved phenylalanine at the end of the CDR3 is missing. The chain uses TRBV4-2 and TRBJ1-4; 8 bases map to TRBD1. The V segment lost 6 bases and the J segment 6 bases; nucleotides outside the gene matches: 3. This CDR3 spans 13 amino acids. Looked up from germline, CDR1 is LGHNA and CDR2 is YNFKEQ. The chain's CDR3 is CASSMDRDEKLFS. The CDR3, as DNA: TGTGCCAGCAGTATGGACAGGGATGAAAAACTGTTTTCT.

This clonotype was seen a handful of times. The J gene is TRBJ1-4, the V gene TRBV6-6; 11 bases fit TRBD1. Germline V lookup: CDR1 MNHNY, CDR2 SVGAGI (reference sequence). With V trimmed by 4 bases and J by 7 bases, 5 bases remained unmatched. The CDR3 totals 15 residues. CDR3 sequence reads: CASSSTGTGGEKLFF. The CDR3 DNA is TGTGCCAGCAGTTCAACCGGGACAGGGGGTGAAAAACTGTTTTTT.

This chain connects TRBV20-1 to TRBJ2-1; TRBD2 is a possible D gene (6 bases). The CDR3 loop spans 14 amino acids. Trimming stripped 7 bases from V and 1 base from J, with 14 bases between. CDR1 and CDR2 (germline): DFQATT, SNEGSKA (reference sequence). The CDR3 bases are TGCAGTGTCACGGGAGTTGGGTCCTACAATGAGCAGTTCTTC. Translating gives CSVTGVGSYNEQFF.

This clonotype was observed many times. The chain carries TRBV5-1 and TRBJ2-1; 7 bases fit TRBD2. The CDR3 runs to 16 residues. The J segment lost 2 bases and the V segment lost 0 bases, leaving 5 bases of the junction unmatched. Germline values: CDR1 SGHRS, CDR2 YFSETQ. CDR3 nucleotides: TGCGCCAGCAGCTTGGACGGCGGGAGTCCCTACAATGAGCAGTTCTTC. It codes for CASSLDGGSPYNEQFF.

On this clonotype itself: A junction boundary mismatches the germline segment, possibly from a read error. The chain links TRBV27 to TRBJ2-1; no reliable D call. The CDR3 consists of 14 residues. In germline, CDR1 is MNHEY, CDR2 SMNVEV (reference sequence). CDR3 nucleotide sequence: TGTGCCGGCAGTTTGGAGCGAACCTACAATGAGCAGTTCTTC. This translates into CAGSLERTYNEQFF.

This chain links TRBV20-1 with TRBJ2-3, with TRBD1 matching 10 bases. The CDR3 sequence is 14 residues long. Germline lookup yields CDR1 DFQATT and CDR2 SNEGSKA (reference sequence). The trim removed 6 bases at V and 0 bases at J, leaving 3 bases unmatched. The CDR3 DNA is TGCAGTGCACTGGGACAGGGGAGCACAGATACGCAGTATTTT. Its translation: CSALGQGSTDTQYF.

Only a few counts were recorded for this clonotype. The chain links TRBV25-1 to TRBJ2-5, with 8 positions matching TRBD1. The trim removed 5 bases at V and 5 bases at J, leaving 10 bases unmatched. The CDR3 extends over 15 amino acids. Germline V gene lookup returns CDR1 MGHDK and CDR2 SYGVNS. CDR3 loop: CASSPRTGMTETQYF. The CDR3 DNA reads TGTGCCAGCAGTCCTCGGACAGGGATGACGGAGACCCAGTACTTC.

This clonotype turned up a few times. In DNA form, the CDR3 reads TGTGCCAGCAGCCAACGACTAGCGGGACTTTCCTACAATGAGCAGTTCTTC. As protein: CASSQRLAGLSYNEQFF. The chain carries TRBV14 and TRBJ2-1, with 11 bases that match TRBD2. Germline lookup yields CDR1 SGHDN and CDR2 FVKESK. The CDR3 runs to 17 residues. J lost 1 base, V lost 2 bases, and 4 bases had no gene match.

This clonotype was picked up one time. Germline is not matched at one junction end, which may reflect a read error. This chain uses TRBV5-1 with TRBJ1-1; D not resolved. Germline values: CDR1 SGHRS, CDR2 YFSETQ. The CDR3 runs 15 residues. CDR3 residues: CASRFGNVGNTEAFF. DNA for the CDR3: TGCGCCAGCCGCTTCGGTAACGTGGGAAACACTGAAGCTTTCTTT. Together with reference TRBV5-1 and TRBJ1-1, the CDR3 gives the full variable domain: KAGVTQTPRYLIKTRGQQVTLSCSPISGHRSVSWYQQTPGQGLQFLFEYFSETQRNKGNFPGRFSGRQFSNSRSEMNVSTLELGDSALYLCASRFGNVGNTEAFFGQGTRLTVV.

The V and J genes are TRBV6-5 and TRBJ2-1; 14 nucleotides agree with TRBD2. CDR1 MNHEY and CDR2 SVGAGI come from the germline V gene. The CDR3 extends over 19 amino acids. V gave up 2 bases and J gave up 5 bases; unmatched junction bases: 11. The chain's CDR3 is CASSYRHPGTSGRDNEQFF. The CDR3 nucleotides are TGTGCCAGCAGTTACCGACATCCCGGGACTAGCGGGAGAGACAATGAGCAGTTCTTC.

The table lists this clonotype with a few counts. The genes are TRBV6-2 or TRBV6-3 and TRBJ2-7; TRBD1 is a possible D gene (6 bases). This CDR3 is built from 15 residues. Looked up from germline, CDR1 is MNHEY and CDR2 is SVGEGT. V was shortened by 5 bases and J by 2 bases, with 16 bases between the two germline ends. CDR3 residues: CASSAAGTSPYEQYF. CDR3 bases: TGTGCCAGCAGTGCTGCCGGGACAAGTCCCTACGAGCAGTACTTC.

The genes are TRBV12-3 or TRBV12-4 and TRBJ2-3; D call uncertain. V gave up 11 bases and J gave up 0 bases, with 9 bases separating them. There are 12 residues in the CDR3. The CDR3 nucleotides read TGTGCCTGCGGATCTAGCACAGATACGCAGTATTTT. It is translated as CACGSSTDTQYF.

On this clonotype itself: The germline gene is not matched at one end of the junction; a read error may be the cause. This rearrangement joins TRBV12-3 or TRBV12-4 to TRBJ1-4, with TRBD1 matching over 7 bases. The CDR3 contains 15 residues. DNA of the CDR3: TGTGTCAGCAGCTACTCTACTGGGACAGAGGAAAAACTGTTTTTT. Amino acid sequence: CVSSYSTGTEEKLFF.

This chain connects TRBV5-6 to TRBJ2-7; D might be TRBD1 or TRBD2, each matching 7 bases. The CDR3 extends over 15 amino acids. Germline CDR1 and CDR2: SGHDT and YYEEEE. Trimming removed 3 bases from V and 4 bases from J, with 17 bases in between. The CDR3: CASSSTRGGGYEQYF. The DNA of the CDR3 is TGTGCCAGCAGCTCGACCAGGGGGGGAGGGTACGAGCAGTACTTC. Filled out from reference TRBV5-6 and TRBJ2-7, the complete variable domain reads DAGVTQSPTHLIKTRGQQVTLRCSPKSGHDTVSWYQQALGQGPQFIFQYYEEEERQRGNFPDRFSGHQFPNYSSELNVNALLLGDSALYLCASSSTRGGGYEQYFGPGTRLTVT.

The chain has TRBV29-1 and TRBJ1-2; 10 bases map to TRBD1. The CDR3 covers 13 residues. The germline V gene encodes CDR1 SQVTM and CDR2 ANQGSEA. The chain's CDR3 is CGGTGTGDNGYTF. CDR3 coding DNA: TGCGGCGGGACAGGGACAGGGGACAATGGCTACACCTTC.

The chain recombines TRBV29-1 with TRBJ2-7; 9 positions match TRBD1. Trimming took 3 bases from V and 7 from J; bases not matched to a gene: 19. Germline CDR1 and CDR2: SQVTM and ANQGSEA. This CDR3 has 17 amino acids. In DNA form, the CDR3 reads TGCAGCGTTGAGCCCCCGCGGAGGGACAGGGCATACAATGAGCAGTACTTC. Its translation is CSVEPPRRDRAYNEQYF.

The chain employs TRBV6-2 or TRBV6-3 and TRBJ2-7; weak D call: TRBD2 (5 bases). From germline, CDR1 is MNHEY and CDR2 SVGEGT. This CDR3 has 16 amino acids. Deletions cut 4 bases from V and 2 bases from J, with 18 bases between. In nucleotides, the CDR3 is TGTGCCAGCAGTTCCCGGGAAGCGGTGATTACCTACGAGCAGTACTTC. Translating it yields CASSSREAVITYEQYF.

This clonotype was counted between two and nine times. The genes are TRBV12-3 or TRBV12-4 and TRBJ1-5, with 7 bases aligning to TRBD1. The CDR3 is made up of 16 amino acids. The junction had 13 bases not matched to a gene; V was cut back by 7 bases and J by 4 bases. DNA for the CDR3: TGTGCCAGCATAAGGGGTACAGGGGTTGAAAATCAGCCCCAGCATTTT. It encodes CASIRGTGVENQPQHF.

This clonotype occurred a few times. The chain employs TRBV3-1 and TRBJ2-1; TRBD1 or TRBD2 may be the D gene (5 bases each). Germline CDR1 LGHDT, CDR2 YNNKEL (reference sequence). With 2 bases removed from V and 7 bases from J, the gap between germline ends came to 18 bases. This CDR3 has 16 residues. The CDR3 nucleotides are TGTGCCAGCAGCCAACAACCGGGACCCAAATCTAATGAGCAGTTCTTC. It specifies CASSQQPGPKSNEQFF.

The rearrangement uses TRBV6-1 and TRBJ2-1; a weak D match, TRBD1 (7 bases). The J call may be mistaken, given a closer DNA end match to TRBJ2-7. This CDR3 has 14 residues. Germline V gene data show CDR1 as MNHNS and CDR2 as SASEGT. The CDR3: CASTTRGTDNEQYF. For the CDR3, the DNA is TGTGCCAGCACGACCCGGGGGACAGACAATGAGCAGTACTTC.

This clonotype was recorded at least ten times. This rearrangement joins TRBV2 to TRBJ2-7; TRBD1 matches at 7 bases. The V segment lost 6 bases and the J segment 2 bases; nucleotides outside the gene matches: 1. Germline CDR1 and CDR2: SNHLY and FYNNEI. This CDR3 is built from 12 residues. The DNA of the CDR3 is TGTGCCAGCAGGGGACAGACCTACGAGCAGTACTTC. It codes for CASRGQTYEQYF.

J is TRBJ2-5 and V is TRBV5-5, with a weak D call TRBD1 (6 bases). CDR1 is SGHKS, CDR2 YYEKEE, per germline (reference sequence). Trimming took 3 bases from V and 3 from J, leaving 21 bases between them. This CDR3 has 17 amino acids. CDR3 DNA sequence: TGTGCCAGCAGCTCACTCCCACTAAGGGCAGGGGAAGAGACCCAGTACTTC. Protein product: CASSSLPLRAGEETQYF.

This sequence joins TRBV29-1 and TRBJ1-1; TRBD1 matches 7 bases. In germline, CDR1 is SQVTM, CDR2 ANQGSEA. J gave up 1 base and V 4 bases, and 6 bases lay outside the gene matches. This CDR3 is built from 14 residues. The chain's CDR3 is CSVVAWDRNTEAFF. The CDR3 DNA reads TGCAGCGTTGTTGCATGGGACAGGAACACTGAAGCTTTCTTT.

The CDR3 is CSVGRTGLHDGYTF. The CDR3, as DNA: TGCAGCGTTGGACGGACAGGGCTTCATGATGGCTACACCTTC. The chain joins TRBV29-1 to TRBJ1-2, with TRBD1 matching over 8 bases. The V gene end was trimmed by 4 bases and the J gene end by 6 bases; junction bases not matched to a gene: 10. Germline V gives CDR1 SQVTM, CDR2 ANQGSEA. This CDR3 contains 14 residues.

In its sample, this clonotype was seen a few times. The chain carries TRBV6-2 or TRBV6-3 and TRBJ2-3, with 14 bases fitting TRBD2. This CDR3 is 18 amino acids long. The trim removed 6 bases at V and 3 bases at J, leaving 11 bases unmatched. Germline CDR1 and CDR2: MNHEY and SVGEGT. The CDR3 bases are TGTGCCAGCAGAACGCCGGGACTAGCGGGAGATGGGACAGATACGCAGTATTTT. Translation: CASRTPGLAGDGTDTQYF.

This clonotype was seen once. The chain has TRBV6-1 and TRBJ1-2; TRBD1 aligns across 7 bases. Germline CDR1 reads MNHNS; CDR2 reads SASEGT. V lost 3 bases and J lost 4; bases outside the gene matches: 5. The CDR3 extends over 14 amino acids. This CDR3 reads CASSDQGGSYGYTF. The CDR3 nucleotides read TGTGCCAGCAGTGATCAGGGGGGATCCTATGGCTACACCTTC.

The chain is built from TRBV29-1 and TRBJ2-7; TRBD2 might be the D (6 bases). The V end lost 6 bases, the J end lost 0 bases, and 12 bases lay between the germline ends. From germline, CDR1 is SQVTM and CDR2 ANQGSEA. This CDR3 region has 13 residues. CDR3 DNA sequence: TGCAGCGTCCGCCGGGGGAGCTCCTACGAGCAGTACTTC. It is translated as CSVRRGSSYEQYF.

This clonotype was observed a handful of times. V gene TRBV7-2 combines with J gene TRBJ1-1; D remains unclear. The germline V gene encodes CDR1 SGHTA and CDR2 FQGNSA. V lost 1 base and J 7 bases, leaving 4 bases between the germline ends. This CDR3 spans 11 amino acids. The CDR3 sequence: CASSLGNEAFF. CDR3 bases: TGTGCCAGCAGCTTAGGCAATGAAGCTTTCTTT.

The chain links TRBV29-1 to TRBJ2-1, with TRBD2 identical over 10 bases. Trimming at V came to 0 bases and at J to 5 bases, leaving 7 bases not matched to a gene. The CDR3 contains 16 residues. The germline CDR1 and CDR2 sequences are SQVTM and ANQGSEA. The chain's CDR3 is CSVEDPASGSHNEQFF. The CDR3 DNA sequence: TGCAGCGTTGAAGATCCGGCTAGCGGGAGTCACAATGAGCAGTTCTTC.